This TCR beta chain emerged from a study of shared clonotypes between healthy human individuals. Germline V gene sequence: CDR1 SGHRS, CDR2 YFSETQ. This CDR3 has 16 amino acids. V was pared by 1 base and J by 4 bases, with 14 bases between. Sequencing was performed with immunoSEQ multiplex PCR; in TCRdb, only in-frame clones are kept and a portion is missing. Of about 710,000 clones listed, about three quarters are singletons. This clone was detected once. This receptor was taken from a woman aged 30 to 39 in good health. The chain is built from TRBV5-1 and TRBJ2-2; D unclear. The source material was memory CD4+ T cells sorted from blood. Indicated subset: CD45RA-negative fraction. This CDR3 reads CASSLWAGYSTGELFF. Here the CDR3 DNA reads TGCGCCAGCAGCTTGTGGGCCGGTTATAGCACCGGGGAGCTGTTTTTT.